This T cell receptor beta chain was identified during a study of early T cells in non-severe SARS-CoV-2 infection. In TCRdb, the 5' RACE reads were re-called with MiXCR into one record per CDR3 protein. The repertoire includes approximately 27,000 distinct CDR3 sequences, roughly 6% of them detected once, and approximately 5.6% sits in the top ten. Looked up from germline, CDR1 is SGHVS and CDR2 is FQNEAQ. V shed 0 bases and J shed 4 bases, with 10 bases lying between them. This CDR3 has 14 amino acids. This clonotype has ten or more counts. This receptor was obtained from an adult who was a healthcare worker with PCR-confirmed SARS-CoV-2 infection or an uninfected control (not recorded which). The chain recombines TRBV7-8 with TRBJ2-7, with D possibly TRBD1 on 6 matching bases. The sequencing sample was made of whole blood. In DNA, the CDR3 is TGTGCCAGCAGCTTAGCCCAGGGGATTTACGAGCAGTACTTC. Translated, it gives CASSLAQGIYEQYF.